This TCR beta chain was sequenced for a study of CD8+CD57+ T cells in acquired aplastic anemia (dated by TCRdb to 2017 to 2018). Concerning the study at large: Extracted DNA from sorted CD4+ and CD8+ cells averaged about 3 ug, ranging from roughly 0.17 to 27.4 ug. CD8+CD57+ expansion was defined as a frequency above the mean frequency observed in healthy subjects.

Genomic DNA was used as template for profiling of TCR beta VDJ combinations and CDR3 sequences. An Illumina HiSeq 2000 was the platform used for TCR repertoire sequencing. As for the authors' bioinformatics: Repertoire assessment relied on Simpson's diversity index, CDR3 size and DJ length profiles, and TRBV/TRBJ rearrangement plots. Whichever DNA sequence was most abundant in the deep sequencing data was defined as the immunodominant clone. CDR3 amino acid sequences were checked for sharing between subjects and were compared against published repertoires and the VDJdb database. TCRdb reanalyzed the raw reads on its own, using fastp at Q25 for trimming and MiXCR for clone calling, and kept in-frame beta chains. Each CDR3 protein appears once, grouped with its most common genes and DNA. TCRdb's processing, not the authors', yielded these V and J calls. The sample includes around 500,000 distinct CDR3 sequences, with around 32% observed a single time. 0.82% of the sample belongs to the ten largest clones.

As concerns this clonotype: Its antigen specificity is not known. Base qualities were left out, and no much larger clone turns up one base away.

The patients picked for sequencing were ones in whom flow cytometry had shown an expansion of CD8+CD57+ cells. All patients had severe acquired aplastic anemia diagnosed by International Study of Aplastic Anemia and Agranulocytosis and Camitta criteria. No therapy had been received by the patients at the time of blood sampling. TCR repertoires of sorted CD4+ and CD8+ blood T cells from severe aplastic anemia patients and healthy subjects were deep-sequenced in the study. In the USA, patient enrollment took place under clinicaltrials.gov protocols 00001620, 01623167, 00001397, 00071045, 00081523 and 00961064. Ficoll-Paque density gradient centrifugation was used to isolate peripheral blood mononuclear cells. Before DNA extraction, CD4+ and CD8+ T cells were sorted with FACS or magnetic beads. Results the study describes overall, beyond this receptor: No significant difference in CD8+ Simpson's diversity was found between patients and healthy controls (P=0.060). Although under 35 CD8+ CDR3 sequences were shared by patients and controls, these sequences appeared highly expressed in patients and within the immunodominant clones of patients.

From the cysteine up to the phenylalanine, the CDR3 has a length of 15 residues. The only DNA kept is the CDR3, 45 bases in frame from the first base. The germline V gene sets CDR1 to SGDLS and CDR2 to YYNGEE. The junction shows trimming of 4 bases on V and 6 bases on J, plus 18 bases between the germline ends. Material: sorted CD4+, CD8+, or CD8+CD57+ T cells (not recorded which) from PBMCs. The receptor was isolated from a human donor with aplastic anemia. The sequence is built from TRBV9 and TRBJ2-3; the D region may be TRBD1 or TRBD2, each matching 6 bases equally. The nucleotide sequence reads as follows: TGTGCCAGCAGCAACATCGGGGGCCCTCAGGATACGCAGTATTTT. Its coded protein is CASSNIGGPQDTQYF. Outside the CDR3, residues come from the reference TRBV9 and TRBJ2-3 proteins, so the full variable domain is: DSGVTQTPKHLITATGQRVTLRCSPRSGDLSVYWYQQSLDQGLQFLIQYYNGEERAKGNILERFSAQQFPDLHSELNLSSLELGDSALYFCASSNIGGPQDTQYFGPGTRLTVL.